This T cell receptor (beta chain) was found in a study of T cells in Graves' hyperthyroidism and ophthalmopathy. Study-wide points: By a 13 V-J model, ophthalmopathy was set apart from stable hyperthyroidism.

Amplification of TCR beta CDR3 regions was performed using RNA transcripts as template. A set of HTBI primers served as the primers for a first-round RT-PCR of the TCR CDR3. TCRdb used MiXCR to reprocess the multiplex PCR reads, holding one entry per CDR3 protein. This sample carries roughly 100,000 distinct CDR3 sequences, roughly 40% of them seen once, and the ten largest clones take roughly 10%. To note about this clonotype: What it binds is not known. Just one base apart from a much larger clone, this may be a read error.

The hyperthyroidism was newly diagnosed and had lasted under 2 months; the patients were aged 18 to 65. Researchers barred patients who had uncontrolled infection, other autoimmune disease, pregnancy or lactation. The CDR3 extends over 15 amino acids. Trimming cost V 6 bases and J 1 base, with 15 bases left between them. Germline V lookup: CDR1 MNHEY, CDR2 SMNVEV (reference sequence). V and J are TRBV27 and TRBJ2-5; D not certain. This clonotype was sampled from a woman younger than 45 with Graves' hyperthyroidism. The sequenced material came from peripheral blood or thyroid tissue (not recorded which). CDR3 sequence (DNA): TGTGCCAGCAGCCATCACGAAAGATCCCAAGAGACCCAGTACTTC. Translating gives CASSHHERSQETQYF.